The T cell receptor (beta chain) under discussion was sequenced for a study of early T cells in non-severe SARS-CoV-2 infection. TCRdb redid the calling of the 5' RACE reads with MiXCR, one entry per CDR3 protein. The sample contains about 22,000 distinct CDR3 sequences, roughly 3.5% of which appear only once. This clonotype was seen repeatedly, ten times or more. CDR1 is LGHNA, CDR2 YSLEER, per germline. There are 15 residues in the CDR3. Trimming pared 1 base from V and 8 bases from J, leaving 15 bases between. Sequenced: whole blood. The sequence was obtained from an adult who was a healthcare worker with PCR-confirmed SARS-CoV-2 infection or an uninfected control (not recorded which). This chain links TRBV4-3 with TRBJ2-1; D gene ambiguous. CDR3 loop: CASSQVEPLRDEQFF. The CDR3 DNA reads TGCGCCAGCAGCCAAGTCGAACCACTTAGGGATGAGCAGTTCTTC.